Sequencing of this TCR beta chain was carried out in a study of cytomegalovirus exposure and HLA in healthy donors. Findings and caveats of the study: Over 150 TCR beta chains were listed as cytomegalovirus-associated.

Amplification used 60 Vbeta primers and 13 Jbeta primers. TCRdb's table, derived via immunoSEQ multiplex PCR, lists solely in-frame clones and lacks some. The table lists over 120,000 clones, about 70% of them singletons, with roughly 2% in the top ten. The V end lost 0 bases, the J end lost 8 bases, and 10 bases lay between the germline ends. CDR1 SGHAT and CDR2 FQNNGV come from the germline V gene. This CDR3 is built from 13 residues. This clone showed up just once. Its antigen is unknown. The TCR comes from a woman aged 55-70 years in good health and CMV-seropositive. The rearrangement uses TRBV11-2 and TRBJ1-1; maybe TRBD1 (5 bases). Sequencing used PBMCs. CDR3: CASSLEWGDEAFF. In DNA form, the CDR3 reads TGTGCCAGCAGCTTAGAGTGGGGGGACGAAGCTTTCTTT.